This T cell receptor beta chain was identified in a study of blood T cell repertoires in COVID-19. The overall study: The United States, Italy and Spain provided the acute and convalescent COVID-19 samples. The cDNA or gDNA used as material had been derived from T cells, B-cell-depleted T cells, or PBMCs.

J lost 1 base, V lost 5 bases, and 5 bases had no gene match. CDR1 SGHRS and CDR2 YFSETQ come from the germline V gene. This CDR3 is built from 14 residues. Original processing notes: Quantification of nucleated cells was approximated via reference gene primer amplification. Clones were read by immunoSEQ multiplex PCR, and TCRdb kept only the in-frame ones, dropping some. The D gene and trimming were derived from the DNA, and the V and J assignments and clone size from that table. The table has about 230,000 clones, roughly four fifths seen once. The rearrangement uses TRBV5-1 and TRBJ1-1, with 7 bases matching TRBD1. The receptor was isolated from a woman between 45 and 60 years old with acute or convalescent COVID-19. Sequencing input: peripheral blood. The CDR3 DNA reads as TGCGCCAGCAGTACAGGGGTCCCGAACACTGAAGCTTTCTTT. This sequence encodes CASSTGVPNTEAFF.